A selection of T cell receptor beta chains follows, all from one sample in a study of cytomegalovirus exposure and HLA in healthy donors. Produced via immunoSEQ multiplex PCR; TCRdb's table is partial and in-frame only. This sample has about 160,000 clones, with about 81% found just once. Sequenced: PBMCs. The receptors derive from a girl aged 2-10 years in good health and CMV-seropositive. CDR3s include the opening cysteine and the closing phenylalanine or tryptophan. The order of the fields is J gene, clone size, D gene, CDR3 length, V gene, CDR3 DNA, CDR3 protein. The D gene is left open where the match is weak. Clone size appears in some rows only: once, few, many, or a class for an expanded clone.

>TRBJ2-2|NA|TRBD2|15|TRBV6-4
TGTGCCAGCAGTCTAGCGGGAGAGAACACCGGGGAGCTGTTTTTT
CASSLAGENTGELFF
>TRBJ2-7|NA|NA|15|TRBV6-5
TGTGCCAGCAGCATTACCGGGACTGGGACCTACGAGCAGTACTTC
CASSITGTGTYEQYF
>TRBJ2-5|few|NA|11|TRBV5-1
TGCGCCAGCAGCATAGAAGAGACCCAGTACTTC
CASSIEETQYF
>TRBJ1-2|NA|NA|13|TRBV6-5
TGTGCCAGCAGCCTGGGGGGTAACTATGGCTACACCTTC
CASSLGGNYGYTF
>TRBJ2-7|NA|TRBD1|12|TRBV5-6
TGTGCCAGCAGTTTCACAGGGGGCGAGCAGTACTTC
CASSFTGGEQYF
>TRBJ2-4|once|NA|19|TRBV21-1
TGTGCCAGCAGCAAAGCTCGGATTGGACATCCCCGAGCCAAAAACATTCAGTACTTC
CASSKARIGHPRAKNIQYF
>TRBJ1-5|NA|TRBD1|14|TRBV28
TGTGCCAGCAGTAGGGGACAGGGGCGTAATGCCCAGCATTTT
CASSRGQGRNAQHF
>TRBJ2-1|NA|NA|12|TRBV5-1
TGCGCCAGCAGTCGGGACACGGGAAGACAGTTCTTC
CASSRDTGRQFF
>TRBJ2-1|NA|NA|11|TRBV27
TGTGCCAGCAGCATAGGGAGCGAGCAGTTCTTC
CASSIGSEQFF
>TRBJ2-7|NA|NA|16|TRBV7-7
TGTGCTAGCAGCCCAACGGCAGGACACGGATTCTACGAGCAGTACTTC
CASSPTAGHGFYEQYF
>TRBJ1-6|NA|NA|13|TRBV30
TGTGCCTGGATCGGCCAGGGAGGCTCACCCCTCCACTTT
CAWIGQGGSPLHF
>TRBJ2-4|NA|NA|14|TRBV28
TGTGCCAGCAGTCTCCAGGGGACCAAAAACATTCAGTACTTC
CASSLQGTKNIQYF
>TRBJ2-2|NA|TRBD2|12|TRBV10-2
TGCGCCAGCTCGGCTTCGGGCGGGAGGATGTTTTTT
CASSASGGRMFF
>TRBJ1-5|NA|NA|13|TRBV30
TGTGCCTGGAGTTACCCAGGGGATCAGCCCCAGCATTTT
CAWSYPGDQPQHF
>TRBJ2-5|NA|TRBD2|21|TRBV28
TGTGCCAGCAGCCCCCCGAGGCCCAGACTAGCGCGAAAAGCTACACAAGAGACCCAGTACTTC
CASSPPRPRLARKATQETQYF
>TRBJ2-7|few|TRBD1|18|TRBV5-6
TGTGCCAGCCCGGGGTGGGCGGGACAGGGGGCGACGAGCTACGAGCAGTACTTC
CASPGWAGQGATSYEQYF
>TRBJ2-2|NA|NA|15|TRBV4-2
TGTGCCAGCAGGCGACAGGAGCCGAACACCGGGGAGCTGTTTTTT
CASRRQEPNTGELFF
>TRBJ1-2|NA|TRBD1|16|TRBV5-4
TGTGCCAGCAGCTTAGGTGTACAGGGGAGGCTTTATGGCTACACCTTC
CASSLGVQGRLYGYTF
>TRBJ1-5|once|NA|13|TRBV18
TGTGCCAGCTCACCCGGGATTCATCAGCCCCAGCATTTT
CASSPGIHQPQHF
>TRBJ1-2|NA|NA|14|TRBV19
TGTGCCAGTAGTATACCTAGGAGGGGCTATGGCTACACCTTC
CASSIPRRGYGYTF
>TRBJ2-7|NA|TRBD1|11|TRBV30
TGTGCCTGGAGTACCGACAGGGCCCAGTACTTC
CAWSTDRAQYF
>TRBJ1-3|NA|NA|13|TRBV6-5
TGTGCCAGCAAAAGGGGTGGGGTGGACACCATATATTTT
CASKRGGVDTIYF